The next 21 T cell receptor beta chains were all read from a single sample in a study of graft-versus-host responses after intestinal transplantation. Which antigens these TCRs recognize remains unknown. This table comes from immunoSEQ multiplex PCR, and its TCRdb copy is limited to in-frame clones, with some not included. This table holds roughly 130,000 clones, about 93% found once. The material was unstimulated CD4+ T cells sorted from spleen or lymph node cells, obtained before intestinal transplant. Receptors originate from a human donor who received an intestinal transplant.

This sequence joins TRBV30 and TRBJ1-2; D unclear. This CDR3 is 14 amino acids long. The germline V and J ends were trimmed by 2 bases and 0 bases, with 10 bases remaining between them. Germline V gene sequence: CDR1 GTSNPN, CDR2 SVGIG (reference sequence). In nucleotides, the CDR3 is TGTGCCTGGAGTCCGCACCCCGCTAACTATGGCTACACCTTC. This sequence encodes CAWSPHPANYGYTF.

The chain carries TRBV27 and TRBJ2-3; 13 nucleotides agree with TRBD2. Germline V CDR1 and CDR2: MNHEY, SMNVEV (reference sequence). This CDR3 is 18 amino acids long. V lost 5 bases, J lost 2 bases, and 10 bases stayed unmatched. DNA for the CDR3: TGTGCCAGCAGTCTCTACCGGGGACTAGCGGGGAACACAGATACGCAGTATTTT. Translation: CASSLYRGLAGNTDTQYF.

The V gene is TRBV19, the J gene TRBJ2-1; a possible D gene is TRBD2 (6 bases). The CDR3 loop spans 16 amino acids. In germline, CDR1 is LNHDA, CDR2 SQIVND (reference sequence). Trimming left V 5 bases short and J 0 bases short, with 14 bases between. The CDR3 loop reads CASSLTAGSSYNEQFF. DNA for the CDR3: TGTGCCAGTAGTCTTACCGCGGGGAGCTCCTACAATGAGCAGTTCTTC.

The rearrangement links TRBV27 to TRBJ2-3, with D unclear. V was trimmed by 3 bases and J by 2 bases, leaving 9 bases between them. CDR3 length: 14 amino acids. Germline V gene data show CDR1 as MNHEY and CDR2 as SMNVEV (reference sequence). The CDR3 region is CASSLVETTDTQYF. The CDR3 region has the DNA TGTGCCAGCAGTTTGGTGGAGACCACAGATACGCAGTATTTT.

The gene calls are TRBV7-2 and TRBJ2-5, with 9 nucleotides matching TRBD2. The J call is uncertain, as TRBJ2-7 better fits the DNA end. Per germline, CDR1 SGHTA and CDR2 FQGNSA. CDR3 length: 13 residues. The DNA for the CDR3 is TGTGCCAGCAGCTTAGTGCGGGAGGGCGAGCAGTACTTC. Translating gives CASSLVREGEQYF.

The chain is built from TRBV28 and TRBJ1-6, with TRBD1 matching over 9 bases. Trimming at V came to 10 bases and at J to 9 bases, leaving 10 bases not matched to a gene. Germline V gene data show CDR1 as MDHEN and CDR2 as SYDVKM. CDR3 length: 14 amino acids. The CDR3 here is CATRGQGMSSPLHF. CDR3 nucleotide sequence: TGTGCCACCAGGGGACAGGGAATGAGTTCACCCCTCCACTTT. Full variable domain (missing parts from reference TRBV28 and TRBJ1-6): DVKVTQSSRYLVKRTGEKVFLECVQDMDHENMFWYRQDPGLGLRLIYFSYDVKMKEKGDIPEGYSVSREKKERFSLILESASTNQTSMYLCATRGQGMSSPLHFGNGTRLTVT.

CDR3 sequence (DNA): TGTGCCAGCGGGCTTTTGGATCCTGGGGCCAACGTCCTGACTTTC. It translates to CASGLLDPGANVLTF. The V and J genes are TRBV28 and TRBJ2-6; no reliable D call. V shed 8 bases and J shed 2 bases, with 13 bases lying between them. Germline V lookup: CDR1 MDHEN, CDR2 SYDVKM. The CDR3 extends over 15 amino acids. Full variable domain (rest looked up from reference TRBV28 and TRBJ2-6): DVKVTQSSRYLVKRTGEKVFLECVQDMDHENMFWYRQDPGLGLRLIYFSYDVKMKEKGDIPEGYSVSREKKERFSLILESASTNQTSMYLCASGLLDPGANVLTFGAGSRLTVL.

This chain connects TRBV4-1 to TRBJ2-1; 9 positions agree with TRBD2. The germline CDR1 and CDR2 sequences are MGHRA and YSYEKL. J lost 5 bases, V lost 5 bases, and 4 bases had no gene match. This CDR3 region has 14 residues. CDR3 DNA sequence: TGCGCCAGCAGCAGACTAGCGGCCGACAATGAGCAGTTCTTC. Translating gives CASSRLAADNEQFF.

The chain combines TRBV6-1 with TRBJ1-3; perhaps TRBD1 as D (6 bases). Germline assignment: CDR1 MNHNS and CDR2 SASEGT. V shed 6 bases and J shed 0 bases, with 12 bases lying between them. This CDR3 is 15 amino acids long. The CDR3 protein is CASRQTGGSGNTIYF. The CDR3, as DNA: TGTGCCAGCAGGCAGACAGGTGGCTCTGGAAACACCATATATTTT.

This chain joins TRBV6-1 and TRBJ1-3; 7 nucleotides match TRBD1. Trimming at V came to 7 bases and at J to 4 bases, leaving 10 bases not matched to a gene. This CDR3 is 15 amino acids long. In germline, CDR1 is MNHNS, CDR2 SASEGT. DNA for the CDR3: TGTGCCAGCAACTCATTACAGGGGCTAGGAAACACCATATATTTT. Residues: CASNSLQGLGNTIYF.

This chain connects TRBV7-2 to TRBJ2-7; TRBD1 aligns across 8 bases. This CDR3 has 15 amino acids. CDR1 SGHTA and CDR2 FQGNSA come from the germline V gene. V gave up 3 bases and J gave up 2 bases; unmatched junction bases: 6. CDR3 DNA sequence: TGTGCCAGCAGCTTCGACAGGGGAAGCCCCTACGAGCAGTACTTC. Protein sequence: CASSFDRGSPYEQYF.

This clone was observed a single time. The chain is built from TRBV9 and TRBJ2-3; TRBD2 aligns across 8 bases. The junction had 9 bases not matched to a gene; V was cut back by 3 bases and J by 3 bases. The CDR3 covers 16 residues. Germline V gene data show CDR1 as SGDLS and CDR2 as YYNGEE. The CDR3 nucleotides read TGTGCCAGCAGCGCAAGGCGGGAGGTTGGTACAGATACGCAGTATTTT. As protein: CASSARREVGTDTQYF.

The chain has TRBV5-1 and TRBJ2-7; D unclear. Germline CDR1 reads SGHRS; CDR2 reads YFSETQ. The length of the CDR3 is 13 residues. The V and J ends lost 0 bases and 3 bases respectively, with 7 bases between them. The CDR3 region has the DNA TGCGCCAGCAGCTTGGATCCATTCTACGAGCAGTACTTC. Its protein product is CASSLDPFYEQYF.

The chain is built from TRBV11-2 and TRBJ2-1; D is possibly TRBD2 (6 bases). Deletions cut 2 bases from V and 2 bases from J, with 13 bases between. The CDR3 is 16 amino acids. Germline V gives CDR1 SGHAT, CDR2 FQNNGV. The CDR3 DNA sequence: TGTGCCAGCAGCTTAAGTGGAGGGAAACCCTACAATGAGCAGTTCTTC. Translation gives CASSLSGGKPYNEQFF.

The genes are TRBV15 and TRBJ1-1; D may be TRBD1 (5 bases). The V end was cut by 4 bases, the J end by 1 base, with 13 bases between. Germline CDR1 is LNHNV and CDR2 is YYDKDF (reference sequence). The CDR3 is made up of 15 amino acids. CDR3 nucleotide sequence: TGTGCCACCAGCACAATCGACAGATCGAACACTGAAGCTTTCTTT. Amino acids: CATSTIDRSNTEAFF.

This sequence joins TRBV27 and TRBJ2-7, with 7 bases aligning to TRBD2. The CDR3 is 14 residues long. The J segment lost 1 base and the V segment lost 3 bases, leaving 3 bases of the junction unmatched. Germline CDR1 and CDR2: MNHEY and SMNVEV (reference sequence). The CDR3 DNA follows: TGTGCCAGCAGTTTGTTGGGGGGGTCCTACGAGCAGTACTTC. This translates into CASSLLGGSYEQYF.

As regards this clone: The same CDR3 is also encoded by other DNA sequences in this sample. V and J are TRBV30 and TRBJ2-7; D gene unclear. The V end was cut by 0 bases, the J end by 3 bases, with 6 bases between. Germline CDR1 GTSNPN, CDR2 SVGIG (reference sequence). The CDR3 covers 12 residues. CDR3 residues: CAWSVSGYEQYF. The CDR3, as DNA: TGTGCCTGGAGTGTCTCGGGCTACGAGCAGTACTTC.

V is TRBV6-1 and J is TRBJ2-1, with 7 bases aligning to TRBD2. This CDR3 has 18 residues. The germline V gene has CDR1 MNHNS and CDR2 SASEGT. V trimming: 3 bases; J trimming: 3 bases; junction bases outside the gene matches: 14. CDR3 sequence (DNA): TGTGCCAGCAGTGAGGCTAGACGTAGCGGGCTTTTCTACAATGAGCAGTTCTTC. Translated: CASSEARRSGLFYNEQFF.

V is TRBV7-2 and J is TRBJ2-1; D remains unclear. Germline assignment: CDR1 SGHTA and CDR2 FQGNSA. CDR3 length equals 14 residues. Trimming pared 6 bases from V and 6 bases from J, leaving 15 bases between. The CDR3 coding sequence is TGTGCCAGCAGACCTAATATCGGGCTCAATGAGCAGTTCTTC. Protein sequence: CASRPNIGLNEQFF.

The rearrangement uses TRBV5-4 and TRBJ1-1; D is ambiguous. Germline-derived CDR1 and CDR2 are SGHNT and YYREEE (reference sequence). CDR3 length: 15 residues. Trimming left V 0 bases short and J 7 bases short, with 16 bases between. The CDR3 loop reads CASSLDRETSSEAFF. The CDR3 DNA reads as TGTGCCAGCAGCTTGGATCGGGAAACCTCTAGTGAAGCTTTCTTT. Combining the CDR3 with reference TRBV5-4 and TRBJ1-1 gives the whole variable domain ETGVTQSPTHLIKTRGQQVTLRCSSQSGHNTVSWYQQALGQGPQFIFQYYREEENGRGNFPPRFSGLQFPNYSSELNVNALELDDSALYLCASSLDRETSSEAFFGQGTRLTVV.

V usage is TRBV19 and J usage is TRBJ2-1, with TRBD2 matching 10 bases. This CDR3 comprises 17 residues. Germline V gene sequence: CDR1 LNHDA, CDR2 SQIVND (reference sequence). The V gene end was trimmed by 6 bases and the J gene end by 1 base; junction bases not matched to a gene: 9. The CDR3 DNA sequence: TGTGCCAGTAGGGATCTGCCTAGCGGGGGATCCTACAATGAGCAGTTCTTC. Translated, it gives CASRDLPSGGSYNEQFF.